The T cell receptor beta chain under discussion was sequenced for a study of cytomegalovirus exposure and HLA in healthy donors. The study's findings and limits: Later analysis indicated greater clonal expansion among HLA-associated TCR beta chains than among equally common other chains. Indistinguishability led to the exclusion of some V segments, TRBV6-2 and TRBV6-3 included. Information on immune exposure was restricted to one variable (CMV serostatus). A likely sequencing artifact accounted for one observed cluster of highly shared sequence variants.

This CDR3 comprises 14 residues. V lost 4 bases to trimming and J lost 6 bases, with 16 bases between them. CDR1 SGHRS and CDR2 YFSETQ come from the germline V gene. Worth noting for this clone: Its target is not known.

The PCR contained 60 Vbeta and 13 Jbeta primers. The repertoire was sequenced with immunoSEQ multiplex PCR; TCRdb's copy has only in-frame clones and lacks some. The table lists around 130,000 clones, with approximately 1.5% in the top ten. The chain carries TRBV5-1 and TRBJ1-1; D perhaps matches TRBD1 (6 bases). The TCR originated in a woman aged 40-49 years in good health and CMV-seronegative. The sample taken for sequencing was PBMCs. The CDR3 coding sequence is TGCGCCAGCAGCGTCCAGGGGCGTGGGGCTGAAGCTTTCTTT. Its protein is CASSVQGRGAEAFF. Filled out from reference TRBV5-1 and TRBJ1-1, the complete variable domain reads KAGVTQTPRYLIKTRGQQVTLSCSPISGHRSVSWYQQTPGQGLQFLFEYFSETQRNKGNFPGRFSGRQFSNSRSEMNVSTLELGDSALYLCASSVQGRGAEAFFGQGTRLTVV.